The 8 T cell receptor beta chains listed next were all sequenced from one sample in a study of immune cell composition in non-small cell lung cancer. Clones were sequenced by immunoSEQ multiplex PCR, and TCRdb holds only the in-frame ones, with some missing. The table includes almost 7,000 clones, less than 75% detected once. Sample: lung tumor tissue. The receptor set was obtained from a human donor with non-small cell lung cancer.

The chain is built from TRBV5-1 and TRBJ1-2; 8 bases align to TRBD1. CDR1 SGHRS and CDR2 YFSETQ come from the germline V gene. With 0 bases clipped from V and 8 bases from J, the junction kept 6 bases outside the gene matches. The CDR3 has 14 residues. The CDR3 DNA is TGCGCCAGCAGCTTGGTGGCAGGGGGCGTGGGCTACACCTTC. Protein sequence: CASSLVAGGVGYTF. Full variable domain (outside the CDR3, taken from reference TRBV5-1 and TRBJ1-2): KAGVTQTPRYLIKTRGQQVTLSCSPISGHRSVSWYQQTPGQGLQFLFEYFSETQRNKGNFPGRFSGRQFSNSRSEMNVSTLELGDSALYLCASSLVAGGVGYTFGSGTRLTVV.

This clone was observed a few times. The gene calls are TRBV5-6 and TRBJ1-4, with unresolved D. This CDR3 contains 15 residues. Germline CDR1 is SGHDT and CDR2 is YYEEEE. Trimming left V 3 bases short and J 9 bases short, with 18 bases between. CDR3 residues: CASSSRRSEIKKLFF. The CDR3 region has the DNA TGTGCCAGCAGCTCCAGAAGGAGCGAGATTAAAAAACTGTTTTTT.

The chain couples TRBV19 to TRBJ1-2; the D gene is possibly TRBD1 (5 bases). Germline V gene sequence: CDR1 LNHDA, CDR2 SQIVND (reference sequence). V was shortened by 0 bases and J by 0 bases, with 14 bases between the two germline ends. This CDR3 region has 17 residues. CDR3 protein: CASSIDLQTGTNYGYTF. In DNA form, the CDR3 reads TGTGCCAGTAGTATAGATCTCCAAACAGGCACTAACTATGGCTACACCTTC.

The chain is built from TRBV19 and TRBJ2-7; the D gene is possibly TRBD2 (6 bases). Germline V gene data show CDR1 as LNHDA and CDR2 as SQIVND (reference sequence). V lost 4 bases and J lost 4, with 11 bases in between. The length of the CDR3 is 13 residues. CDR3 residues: CASSTREAYEQYF. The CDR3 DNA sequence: TGTGCCAGTAGTACCAGGGAGGCATACGAGCAGTACTTC. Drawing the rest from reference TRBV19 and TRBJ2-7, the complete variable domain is DGGITQSPKYLFRKEGQNVTLSCEQNLNHDAMYWYRQDPGQGLRLIYYSQIVNDFQKGDIAEGYSVSREKKESFPLTVTSAQKNPTAFYLCASSTREAYEQYFGPGTRLTVT.

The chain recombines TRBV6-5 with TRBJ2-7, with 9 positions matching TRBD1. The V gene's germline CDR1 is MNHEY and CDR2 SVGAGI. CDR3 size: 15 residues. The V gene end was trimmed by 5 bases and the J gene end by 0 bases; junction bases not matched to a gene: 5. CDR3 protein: CASSPGTGSSYEQYF. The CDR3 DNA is TGTGCCAGCAGTCCCGGGACAGGGAGCTCCTACGAGCAGTACTTC.

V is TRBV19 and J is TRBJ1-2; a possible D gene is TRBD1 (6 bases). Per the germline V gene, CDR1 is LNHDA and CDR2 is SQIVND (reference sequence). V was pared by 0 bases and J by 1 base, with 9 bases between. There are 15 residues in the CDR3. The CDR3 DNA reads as TGTGCCAGTAGTATAGATTCAGGGGTTAACTATGGCTACACCTTC. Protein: CASSIDSGVNYGYTF. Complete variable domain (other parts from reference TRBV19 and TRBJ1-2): DGGITQSPKYLFRKEGQNVTLSCEQNLNHDAMYWYRQDPGQGLRLIYYSQIVNDFQKGDIAEGYSVSREKKESFPLTVTSAQKNPTAFYLCASSIDSGVNYGYTFGSGTRLTVV.

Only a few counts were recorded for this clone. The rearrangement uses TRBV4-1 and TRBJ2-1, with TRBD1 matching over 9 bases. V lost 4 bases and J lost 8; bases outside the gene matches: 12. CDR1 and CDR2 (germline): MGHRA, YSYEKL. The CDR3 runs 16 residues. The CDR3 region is CASSLVGQGASYEQFF. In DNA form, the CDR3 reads TGCGCCAGCAGCCTTGTGGGACAGGGTGCGTCATATGAGCAGTTCTTC.

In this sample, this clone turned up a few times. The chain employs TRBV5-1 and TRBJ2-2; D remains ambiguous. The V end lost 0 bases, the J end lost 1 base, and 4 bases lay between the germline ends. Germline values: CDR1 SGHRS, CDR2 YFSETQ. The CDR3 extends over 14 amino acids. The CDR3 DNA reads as TGCGCCAGCAGCTTGGAGCGGAACACCGGGGAGCTGTTTTTT. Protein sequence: CASSLERNTGELFF.